This T cell receptor (beta chain) originates from a study of PD-1 blockade in classical Hodgkin lymphoma. Generated by immunoSEQ multiplex PCR, the TCRdb table keeps only in-frame clones and is missing some. The sample contains about 150,000 clones, 78% of which appear only once. There are a few counts of this clone. Germline V gene data show CDR1 as SGDLS and CDR2 as YYNGEE. V lost 4 bases and J 2 bases, leaving 12 bases between the germline ends. The CDR3 consists of 14 residues. Each of the patients experienced relapse following autologous stem cell transplantation, and their brentuximab vedotin exposure differed.

The material sequenced was peripheral blood mononuclear cells (PBMCs), taken before the second cycle of nivolumab. The source is a human donor with classical Hodgkin lymphoma. This chain uses TRBV9 with TRBJ1-2, with D possibly matching TRBD1 (5 bases). This CDR3 is CASSTLAGNYGYTF. In DNA, the CDR3 is TGTGCCAGCAGCACCCTGGCAGGGAACTATGGCTACACCTTC.